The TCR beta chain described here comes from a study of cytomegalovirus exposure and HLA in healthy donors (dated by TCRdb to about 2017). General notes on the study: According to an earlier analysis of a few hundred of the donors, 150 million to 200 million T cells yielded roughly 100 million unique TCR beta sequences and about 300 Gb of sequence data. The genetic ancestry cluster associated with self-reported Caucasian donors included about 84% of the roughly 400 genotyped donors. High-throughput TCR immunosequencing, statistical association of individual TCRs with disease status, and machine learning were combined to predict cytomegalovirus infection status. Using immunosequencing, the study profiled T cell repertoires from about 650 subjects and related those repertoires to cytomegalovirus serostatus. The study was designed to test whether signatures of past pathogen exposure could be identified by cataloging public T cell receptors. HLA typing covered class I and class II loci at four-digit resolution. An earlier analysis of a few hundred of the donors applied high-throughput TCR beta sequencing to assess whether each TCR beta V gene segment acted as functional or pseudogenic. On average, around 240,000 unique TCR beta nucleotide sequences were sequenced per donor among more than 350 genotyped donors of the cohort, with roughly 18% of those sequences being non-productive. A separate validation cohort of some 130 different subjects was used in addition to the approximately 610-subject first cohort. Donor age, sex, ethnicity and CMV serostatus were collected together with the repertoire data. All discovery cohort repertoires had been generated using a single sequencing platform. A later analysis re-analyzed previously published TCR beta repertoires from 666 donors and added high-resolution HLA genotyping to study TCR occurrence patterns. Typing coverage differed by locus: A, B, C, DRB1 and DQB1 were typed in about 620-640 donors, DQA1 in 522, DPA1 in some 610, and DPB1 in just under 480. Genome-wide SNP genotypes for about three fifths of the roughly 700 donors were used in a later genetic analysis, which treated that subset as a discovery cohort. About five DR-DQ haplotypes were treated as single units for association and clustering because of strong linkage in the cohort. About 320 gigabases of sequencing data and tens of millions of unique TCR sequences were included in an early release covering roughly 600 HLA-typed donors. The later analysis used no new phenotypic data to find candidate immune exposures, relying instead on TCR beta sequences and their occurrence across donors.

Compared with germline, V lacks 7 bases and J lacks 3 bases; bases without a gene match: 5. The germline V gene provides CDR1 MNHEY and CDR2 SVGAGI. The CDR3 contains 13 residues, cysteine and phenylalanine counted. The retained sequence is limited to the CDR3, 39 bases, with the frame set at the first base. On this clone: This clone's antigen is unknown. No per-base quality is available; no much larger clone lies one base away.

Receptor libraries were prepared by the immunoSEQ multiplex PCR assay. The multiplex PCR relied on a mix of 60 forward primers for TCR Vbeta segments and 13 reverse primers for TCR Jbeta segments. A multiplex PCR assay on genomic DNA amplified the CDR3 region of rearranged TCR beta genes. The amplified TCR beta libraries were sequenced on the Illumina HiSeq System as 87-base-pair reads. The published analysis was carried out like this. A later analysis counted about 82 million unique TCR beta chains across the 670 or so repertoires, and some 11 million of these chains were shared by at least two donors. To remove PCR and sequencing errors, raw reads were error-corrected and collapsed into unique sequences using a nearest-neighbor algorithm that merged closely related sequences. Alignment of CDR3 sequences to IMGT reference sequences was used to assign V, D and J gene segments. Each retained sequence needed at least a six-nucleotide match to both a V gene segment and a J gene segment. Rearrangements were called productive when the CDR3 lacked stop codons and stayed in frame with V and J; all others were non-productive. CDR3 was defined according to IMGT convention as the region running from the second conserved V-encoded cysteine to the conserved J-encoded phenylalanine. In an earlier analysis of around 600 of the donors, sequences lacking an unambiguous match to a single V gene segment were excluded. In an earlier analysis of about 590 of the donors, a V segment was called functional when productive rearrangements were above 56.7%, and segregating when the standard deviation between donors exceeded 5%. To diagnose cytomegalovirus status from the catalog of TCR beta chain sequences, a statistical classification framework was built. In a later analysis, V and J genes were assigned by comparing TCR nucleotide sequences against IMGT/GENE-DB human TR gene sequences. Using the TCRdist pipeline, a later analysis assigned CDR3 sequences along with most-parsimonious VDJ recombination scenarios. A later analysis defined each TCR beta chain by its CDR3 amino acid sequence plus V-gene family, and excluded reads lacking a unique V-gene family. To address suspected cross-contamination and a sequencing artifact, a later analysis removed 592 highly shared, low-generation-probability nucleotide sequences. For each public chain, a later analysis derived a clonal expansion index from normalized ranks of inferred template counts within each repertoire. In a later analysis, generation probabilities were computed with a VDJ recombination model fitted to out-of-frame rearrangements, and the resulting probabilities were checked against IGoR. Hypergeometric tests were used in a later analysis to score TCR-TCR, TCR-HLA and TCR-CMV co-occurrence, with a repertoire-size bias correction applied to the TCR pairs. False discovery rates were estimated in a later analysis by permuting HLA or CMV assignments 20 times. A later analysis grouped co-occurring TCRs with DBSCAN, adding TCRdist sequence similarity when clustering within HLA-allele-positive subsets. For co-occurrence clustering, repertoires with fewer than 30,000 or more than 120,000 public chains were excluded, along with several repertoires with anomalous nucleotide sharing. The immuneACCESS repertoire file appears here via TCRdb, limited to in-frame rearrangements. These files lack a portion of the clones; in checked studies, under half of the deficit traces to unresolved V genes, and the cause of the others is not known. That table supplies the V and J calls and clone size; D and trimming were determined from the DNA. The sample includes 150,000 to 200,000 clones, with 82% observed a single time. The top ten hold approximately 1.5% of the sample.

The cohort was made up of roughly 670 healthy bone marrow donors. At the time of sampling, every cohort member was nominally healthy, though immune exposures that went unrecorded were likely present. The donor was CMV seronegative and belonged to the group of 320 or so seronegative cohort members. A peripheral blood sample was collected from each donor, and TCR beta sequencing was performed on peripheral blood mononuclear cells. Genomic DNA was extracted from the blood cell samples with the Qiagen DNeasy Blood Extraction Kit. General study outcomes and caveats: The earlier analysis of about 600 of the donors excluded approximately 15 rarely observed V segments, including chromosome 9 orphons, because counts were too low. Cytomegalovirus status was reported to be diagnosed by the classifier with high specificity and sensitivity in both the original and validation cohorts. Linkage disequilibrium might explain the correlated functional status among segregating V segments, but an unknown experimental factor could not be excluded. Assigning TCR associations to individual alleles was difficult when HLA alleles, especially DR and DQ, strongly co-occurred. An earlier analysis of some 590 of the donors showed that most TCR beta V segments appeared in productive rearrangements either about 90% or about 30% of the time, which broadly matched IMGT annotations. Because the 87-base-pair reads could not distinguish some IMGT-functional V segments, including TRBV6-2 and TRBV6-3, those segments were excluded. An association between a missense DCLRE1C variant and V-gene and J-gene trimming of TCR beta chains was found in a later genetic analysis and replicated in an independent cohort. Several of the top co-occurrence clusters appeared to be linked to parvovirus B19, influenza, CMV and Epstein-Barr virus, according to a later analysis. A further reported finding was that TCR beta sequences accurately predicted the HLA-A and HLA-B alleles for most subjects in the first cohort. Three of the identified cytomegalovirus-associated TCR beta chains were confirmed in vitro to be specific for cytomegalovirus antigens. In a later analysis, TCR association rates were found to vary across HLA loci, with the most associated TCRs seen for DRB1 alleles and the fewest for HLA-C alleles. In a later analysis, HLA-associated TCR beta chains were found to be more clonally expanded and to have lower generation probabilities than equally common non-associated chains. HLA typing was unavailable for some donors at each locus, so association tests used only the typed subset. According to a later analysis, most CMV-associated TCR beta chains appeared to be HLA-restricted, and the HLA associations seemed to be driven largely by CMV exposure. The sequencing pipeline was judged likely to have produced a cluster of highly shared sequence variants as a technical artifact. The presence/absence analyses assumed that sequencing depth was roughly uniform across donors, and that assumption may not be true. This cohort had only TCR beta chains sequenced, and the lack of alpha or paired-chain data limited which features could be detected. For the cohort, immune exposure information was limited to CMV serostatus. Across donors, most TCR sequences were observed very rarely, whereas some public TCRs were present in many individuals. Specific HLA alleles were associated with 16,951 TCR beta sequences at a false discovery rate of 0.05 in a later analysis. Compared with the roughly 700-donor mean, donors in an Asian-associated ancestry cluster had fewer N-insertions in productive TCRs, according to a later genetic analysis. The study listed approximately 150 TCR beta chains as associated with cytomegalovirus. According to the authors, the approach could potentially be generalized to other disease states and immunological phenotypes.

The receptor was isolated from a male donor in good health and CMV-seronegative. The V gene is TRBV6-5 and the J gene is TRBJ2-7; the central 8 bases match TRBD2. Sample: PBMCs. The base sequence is TGTGCCAGCATCGGCGGGAGGCTCTACGAGCAGTACTTC. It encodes CASIGGRLYEQYF.